A single sample is the source of the 24 T cell receptor beta chains below, sequenced in a study of Ad26.COV2.S vaccination and SARS-CoV-2 variants (dated by TCRdb to about 2021). To prepare the library, the immunoSEQ multiplex PCR assay was applied. Held by TCRdb, this immuneACCESS table contains in-frame sequences only and omits some clones. Under half of the omission traces to an unresolved V gene where checked; the cause of the rest is unknown. Present in this sample are some 450,000 clones, roughly 87% of which were seen just once. Clones ranked in the top ten supply approximately 4.5% of the sample. This specimen's treatment or condition label, interpreted: around 19 received Ad26.COV2.S at low or high dose, single or two shots; about 5 received placebo; per-sample allocation not given. For vaccine and placebo recipients, repertoires were sequenced using samples collected on day 63 after the first injection.

Sequenced here: peripheral blood, sampled in a trial of Ad26.COV2.S vaccine versus placebo. Source of these receptors: a person aged 18 to 59 who received the Ad26.COV2.S COVID-19 vaccine or a placebo.

J is TRBJ2-1 and V is TRBV5-4, with 15 bases identical to TRBD2. V dropped 4 bases and J dropped 1; count of bases not matched to a gene: 6. Germline CDR1 SGHNT, CDR2 YYREEE (reference sequence). There are 18 residues in the CDR3. The CDR3 region is CASSPGTSGRSSYNEQFF. The CDR3 nucleotides are TGTGCCAGCAGCCCCGGGACTAGCGGGAGGAGTTCCTACAATGAGCAGTTCTTC.

The V gene is TRBV12-3 or TRBV12-4, the J gene TRBJ2-1; D is uncertain. Trimming pared 3 bases from V and 12 bases from J, leaving 6 bases between. The CDR3 consists of 10 residues. The CDR3 bases are TGTGCCAGCAGTTTTTCCATGCAGTTCTTC. This sequence encodes CASSFSMQFF.

The CDR3 nucleotides read TGTGCCAGCAGCCAACGGGCACAGGGAAGCGCTGAAGCTTTCTTT. Translated: CASSQRAQGSAEAFF. The chain recombines TRBV14 with TRBJ1-1; possibly TRBD1 for D (6 bases). The CDR3 has 15 residues. Germline CDR1 is SGHDN and CDR2 is FVKESK. With 2 bases removed from V and 6 bases from J, the gap between germline ends came to 16 bases.

The chain has TRBV28 and TRBJ1-6; D remains ambiguous. CDR1 is MDHEN and CDR2 is SYDVKM in the germline V gene. This CDR3 comprises 13 residues. V gave up 7 bases and J gave up 6 bases, with 10 bases separating them. Here the CDR3 DNA reads TGTGCCAGCATCTCCTTGATTAATTCACCCCTCCACTTT. It codes for CASISLINSPLHF.

V gene TRBV7-4 combines with J gene TRBJ1-4; D might be TRBD1 (5 bases). The CDR3 length is 17 residues. Germline V lookup: CDR1 SGHVT, CDR2 SQSDAQ. With 5 bases removed from V and 8 bases from J, the gap between germline ends came to 24 bases. CDR3 nucleotide sequence: TGTGCCAGCAGCCTTAAGGTGGGGGGGATTAGCGGCGAAAAACTGTTTTTT. Protein sequence: CASSLKVGGISGEKLFF.

The rearrangement joins TRBV19 to TRBJ2-2; the D call may be TRBD1 or TRBD2 (5 bases each). CDR1 is LNHDA and CDR2 is SQIVND in the germline V gene (reference sequence). Trimming removed 7 bases from V and 4 bases from J, with 16 bases in between. The CDR3 loop spans 15 amino acids. The CDR3 here is CASTGPGTSTGELFF. CDR3 DNA: TGTGCCAGTACCGGGCCAGGGACCTCCACCGGGGAGCTGTTTTTT.

The CDR3, as DNA: TGTGCCAGCAGCGCGGAGTGGGGGAGCACAGATACGCAGTATTTT. Encoded protein: CASSAEWGSTDTQYF. J is TRBJ2-3 and V is TRBV9; D assignment may be TRBD1 or TRBD2 (5 bases each). V was shortened by 3 bases and J by 0 bases, with 11 bases between the two germline ends. Germline CDR1 is SGDLS and CDR2 is YYNGEE. This CDR3 contains 15 residues.

The chain has TRBV4-1 and TRBJ2-3; D might be TRBD1 (6 bases). The CDR3 has 18 amino acids. The V end lost 0 bases, the J end lost 0 bases, and 16 bases lay between the germline ends. Germline-derived CDR1 and CDR2 are MGHRA and YSYEKL. The CDR3 DNA sequence: TGCGCCAGCAGCCAAGAGTTCAGGACAGCCTCTAGCACAGATACGCAGTATTTT. Translation: CASSQEFRTASSTDTQYF.

This chain uses TRBV28 with TRBJ2-2, with 9 bases that match TRBD1. V shed 2 bases, J shed 4 bases, and the junction held 2 bases outside the gene matches. Germline V gene lookup returns CDR1 MDHEN and CDR2 SYDVKM. The CDR3 is 15 residues long. The CDR3 is CASSLRDRVTGELFF. The DNA of the CDR3 is TGTGCCAGCAGTTTACGGGACAGGGTCACCGGGGAGCTGTTTTTT.

A note on this clone: The sample holds other DNA sequences that translate to the same CDR3. The gene calls are TRBV6-2 or TRBV6-3 and TRBJ1-5, with D possibly matching TRBD1 (5 bases). From germline, CDR1 is MNHEY and CDR2 SVGEGT. This CDR3 spans 12 amino acids. Between the trimmed V and J ends, which lost 5 bases and 4 bases, there was a span of 6 bases. The CDR3 is CASSAGNQPQHF. In DNA, the CDR3 is TGTGCCAGCAGTGCAGGGAATCAGCCCCAGCATTTT.

In this sample, this clone turned up a few times. The J gene is TRBJ1-5, the V gene TRBV19; no firm D call. The CDR3 sequence is 15 residues long. Trimming cost V 6 bases and J 0 bases, with 12 bases left between them. Germline V lookup: CDR1 LNHDA, CDR2 SQIVND (reference sequence). This chain's CDR3 is CASRLRTGSNQPQHF. The CDR3 DNA is TGTGCCAGTAGATTGAGGACGGGTAGCAATCAGCCCCAGCATTTT.

The rearrangement links TRBV6-6 to TRBJ1-6; D is perhaps TRBD1 (5 bases). CDR3 size: 14 residues. Trimming took off 0 bases at V and 7 bases at J, with 7 bases between the two ends. In germline, CDR1 is MNHNY, CDR2 SVGAGI (reference sequence). CDR3 region: CASSYSGGNSPLHF. DNA for the CDR3: TGTGCCAGCAGTTACTCGGGGGGGAATTCACCCCTCCACTTT.

As concerns this clone: Other DNA sequences of this sample code for an identical CDR3. The chain employs TRBV28 and TRBJ1-3; TRBD1 agrees at 9 bases. The length of the CDR3 is 14 residues. The V segment lost 4 bases and the J segment 4 bases; nucleotides outside the gene matches: 2. CDR1 and CDR2 from the germline V gene are MDHEN and SYDVKM. The DNA of the CDR3 is TGTGCCAGCAGTTCCGGACAGGGGGGAAACACCATATATTTT. This sequence encodes CASSSGQGGNTIYF.

CDR3 sequence: CASRTGTGDEKLFF. CDR3 bases: TGTGCCAGCAGAACCGGGACAGGGGACGAAAAACTGTTTTTT. The chain uses TRBV7-9 and TRBJ1-4; 10 nucleotides match TRBD1. The germline V gene has CDR1 SEHNR and CDR2 FQNEAQ (reference sequence). The CDR3 runs 14 residues. V shed 6 bases, J shed 8 bases, and the junction held 6 bases outside the gene matches.

This chain uses TRBV9 with TRBJ2-3, with D uncertain. The CDR3 is 13 residues long. Germline CDR1 is SGDLS and CDR2 is YYNGEE. The V and J ends lost 3 bases and 1 base respectively, with 6 bases between them. This CDR3 is CASSAYRTDTQYF. CDR3 nucleotides: TGTGCCAGCAGCGCGTATCGCACAGATACGCAGTATTTT.

The rearrangement uses TRBV5-6 and TRBJ1-4; no definite D call. Germline-derived CDR1 and CDR2 are SGHDT and YYEEEE. The V and J ends lost 0 bases and 4 bases respectively, with 7 bases between them. The length of the CDR3 is 14 residues. CDR3 in DNA: TGTGCCAGCAGCTTGGGTTTAAGTAATGAAAAACTGTTTTTT. Translating it yields CASSLGLSNEKLFF.

The CDR3 DNA reads as TGTGCCAGTAGTACAATAGATGCGTCCAATGAGCAGTTCTTC. Encoded protein: CASSTIDASNEQFF. V usage is TRBV19 and J usage is TRBJ2-1; D gene ambiguous. Trimming took off 4 bases at V and 6 bases at J, with 13 bases between the two ends. This CDR3 region has 14 residues. Germline CDR1 reads LNHDA; CDR2 reads SQIVND (reference sequence).

The genes are TRBV11-2 and TRBJ2-7; D not resolved. The CDR3 spans 11 residues. CDR1 SGHAT and CDR2 FQNNGV come from the germline V gene. Trimming shortened V by 5 bases and J by 4 bases, and 6 bases separated the two germline ends. CDR3 DNA: TGTGCCAGCAGCGCCTTGTACGAGCAGTACTTC. Translation: CASSALYEQYF.

This sequence joins TRBV12-5 and TRBJ2-2, with 10 bases fitting TRBD1. The CDR3 runs 15 residues. Germline V lookup: CDR1 LGHNT, CDR2 FRNRAP. V lost 3 bases, J lost 3 bases, and 1 base stayed unmatched. The CDR3 protein is CASGLGTGDTGELFF. The CDR3 DNA is TGTGCTAGTGGTTTAGGGACAGGGGACACCGGGGAGCTGTTTTTT.

This chain joins TRBV11-1 and TRBJ2-5; 10 bases are a match to TRBD1. The CDR3 sequence is 16 residues long. Unmatched junction bases numbered 10, after V lost 5 bases and J lost 4 bases. Germline CDR1 SGHAT, CDR2 FQDESV (reference sequence). CDR3 in DNA: TGTGCCAGCAGCCCGAGACAGGGGGCGCTGGTAGAGACCCAGTACTTC. It specifies CASSPRQGALVETQYF. The entire variable domain, with the rest obtained from reference TRBV11-1 and TRBJ2-5, is as follows: EAEVAQSPRYKITEKSQAVAFWCDPISGHATLYWYRQILGQGPELLVQFQDESVVDDSQLPKDRFSAERLKGVDSTLKIQPAELGDSAMYLCASSPRQGALVETQYFGPGTRLLVL.

The chain is built from TRBV23-1 and TRBJ1-4; 8 bases align to TRBD1. TRBV23-1 is noted as an ORF with a role that remains uncertain. Trimming took 6 bases from V and 0 from J; bases not matched to a gene: 3. This CDR3 is built from 15 residues. CDR3 loop: CASRQGGSTNEKLFF. CDR3 nucleotide sequence: TGCGCCAGCAGACAGGGGGGCTCAACTAATGAAAAACTGTTTTTT.

This rearrangement joins TRBV28 to TRBJ1-4; D ambiguous. The V gene's germline CDR1 is MDHEN and CDR2 SYDVKM. The V end was cut by 5 bases, the J end by 4 bases, with 11 bases between. The CDR3 is 14 amino acids. CDR3 residues: CASSREQFNEKLFF. CDR3 nucleotides: TGTGCCAGCAGTAGGGAACAGTTTAATGAAAAACTGTTTTTT.

The chain couples TRBV6-1 to TRBJ2-7; tentative D call: TRBD1 (5 bases). CDR3 length: 16 amino acids. Per the germline V gene, CDR1 is MNHNS and CDR2 is SASEGT. V lost 4 bases to trimming and J lost 0 bases, with 16 bases between them. Here the CDR3 reads CASSGSQGAYSYEQYF. In DNA form, the CDR3 reads TGTGCCAGCAGTGGATCCCAGGGCGCCTACTCCTACGAGCAGTACTTC.

This CDR3 is CASSPGRMNYGYTF. The CDR3 DNA is TGTGCCAGCAGTCCGGGACGGATGAACTATGGCTACACCTTC. The chain couples TRBV25-1 to TRBJ1-2; a possible D gene is TRBD1 (5 bases). Trimming left V 5 bases short and J 2 bases short, with 12 bases between. From germline, CDR1 is MGHDK and CDR2 SYGVNS. This CDR3 has 14 residues.